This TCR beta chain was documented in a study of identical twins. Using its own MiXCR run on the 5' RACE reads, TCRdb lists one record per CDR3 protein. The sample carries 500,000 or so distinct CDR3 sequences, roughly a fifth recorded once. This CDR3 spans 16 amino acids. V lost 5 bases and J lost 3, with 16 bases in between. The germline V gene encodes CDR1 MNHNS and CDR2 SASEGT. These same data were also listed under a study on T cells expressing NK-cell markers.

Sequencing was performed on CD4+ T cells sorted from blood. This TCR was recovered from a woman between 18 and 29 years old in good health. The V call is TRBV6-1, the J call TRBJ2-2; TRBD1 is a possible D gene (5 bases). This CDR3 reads CASSPDRQPYTGELFF. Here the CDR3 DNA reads TGTGCCAGCAGTCCTGATAGACAGCCGTACACCGGGGAGCTGTTTTTT.